This TCR beta chain was sequenced during a study of cytomegalovirus exposure and HLA in healthy donors. Whole-study results and caveats: TRBV6-2, TRBV6-3 and other indistinguishable V segments were excluded.

The CDR3 loop spans 15 amino acids. Germline CDR1 and CDR2: ENHRY and SYGVKD. Trimming cost V 6 bases and J 5 bases; bases outside gene matches: 10. For this clone: The antigen is unknown.

The PCR employed 60 Vbeta primers together with 13 Jbeta primers. Only in-frame clones appear in the TCRdb table, and some are missing; sequencing was by immunoSEQ multiplex PCR. This table holds tens of thousands of clones, 60% to 80% found once. The TCR sequence derives from a woman in her thirties or forties in good health and CMV-seronegative. Sequenced input: PBMCs. V usage is TRBV10-3 and J usage is TRBJ1-1; TRBD1 agrees at 9 bases. CDR3 loop: CAIRASGQGMTEAFF. The CDR3 nucleotides read TGTGCCATCAGAGCCTCGGGACAGGGAATGACTGAAGCTTTCTTT.